The 8 T cell receptor beta chains below come from one sample, sequenced in a study of technical replicates of blood from a handful of donors. The method was immunoSEQ multiplex PCR; TCRdb's version includes in-frame clones alone and lacks a portion of them. The sample holds more than 95,000 clones; around 96% are singletons and the top ten take roughly 0.19%. Sequencing was done on a sample of T cells isolated from PBMCs. The receptors were sampled from a human donor in good health.

This chain links TRBV4-1 with TRBJ2-5; D uncertain. Germline V gene lookup returns CDR1 MGHRA and CDR2 YSYEKL. The V end lost 3 bases, the J end lost 2 bases, and 10 bases lay between the germline ends. CDR3 size: 14 residues. CDR3 nucleotides: TGCGCCAGCAGCCATCGTGTCGGGCAAGAGACCCAGTACTTC. Residues: CASSHRVGQETQYF.

This clone was counted once. The V call is TRBV6-5, the J call TRBJ1-5; TRBD1 matches 8 bases. Germline loops: CDR1 MNHEY, CDR2 SVGAGI. V shed 6 bases and J 6 bases; nucleotides not matched to a gene: 10. The CDR3 loop spans 15 amino acids. The CDR3 loop reads CASSLGQGSSQPQHF. CDR3 DNA: TGTGCCAGCAGCCTCGGACAGGGAAGTTCTCAGCCCCAGCATTTT.

The chain recombines TRBV18 with TRBJ2-7; TRBD2 matches 7 bases. V lost 2 bases to trimming and J lost 0 bases; unmatched junction nucleotides: 10. The CDR3 consists of 17 residues. Germline CDR1 KGHSH, CDR2 LQKENI. The CDR3 DNA follows: TGTGCCAGCTCACCATTAGGGAGCGGGACCAGCTCCTACGAGCAGTACTTC. The encoded protein is CASSPLGSGTSSYEQYF.

Here the CDR3 DNA reads TGCAGCGTCCTGGACAGGGAGAATCAGCCCCAGCATTTT. Amino acids: CSVLDRENQPQHF. The chain recombines TRBV29-1 with TRBJ1-5; 8 bases fit TRBD1. The CDR3 length is 13 residues. V shed 6 bases, J shed 4 bases, and the junction held 5 bases outside the gene matches. Per germline, CDR1 SQVTM and CDR2 ANQGSEA.

This rearrangement joins TRBV28 to TRBJ1-4; no reliable D call. V lost 3 bases to trimming and J lost 2 bases, with 7 bases between them. This CDR3 is 14 amino acids long. Germline CDR1 and CDR2: MDHEN and SYDVKM. The CDR3 DNA follows: TGTGCCAGCAGTTTCTTAAGCACTAATGAAAAACTGTTTTTT. This sequence encodes CASSFLSTNEKLFF.

This chain uses TRBV30 with TRBJ2-1, with 12 bases aligning to TRBD2. The germline V gene encodes CDR1 GTSNPN and CDR2 SVGIG (reference sequence). Trimming took 0 bases from V and 4 from J; bases not matched to a gene: 1. The CDR3 extends over 15 amino acids. The CDR3 DNA sequence: TGTGCCTGGAGTGTAGGACTAGCGGGGTACAATGAGCAGTTCTTC. Protein: CAWSVGLAGYNEQFF.

The V and J genes are TRBV18 and TRBJ2-7, with D possibly TRBD1 on 6 matching bases. CDR3 length: 17 amino acids. V was trimmed by 1 base and J by 4 bases, leaving 20 bases between them. CDR1 KGHSH and CDR2 LQKENI come from the germline V gene. The DNA of the CDR3 is TGTGCCAGCTCACCACGCCTACAGGGACGAGAGACTTACGAGCAGTACTTC. It specifies CASSPRLQGRETYEQYF.

J is TRBJ2-3 and V is TRBV25-1; D unclear. Trimming stripped 3 bases from V and 2 bases from J, with 9 bases between. CDR3 size: 14 residues. CDR1 and CDR2 (germline): MGHDK, SYGVNS. CDR3 sequence reads: CASSDPLHTDTQYF. CDR3 nucleotide sequence: TGTGCCAGCAGTGACCCTTTACACACAGATACGCAGTATTTT.